The entry below describes one T cell receptor beta chain. The antigen remains unidentified. This may arise from a read error, as a much more abundant clone is one base away. This CDR3 is missing its conserved last phenylalanine or tryptophan, likely due to a read error. Researchers amplified the TCR beta CDR3 regions from RNA transcripts. HTBI primers drove first-round RT-PCR of the TCR CDR3. TCRdb processed the multiplex PCR reads anew with MiXCR; each CDR3 protein has one entry. This sample has roughly 580,000 distinct CDR3 sequences; roughly 50% occur once, and the top ten carry about 7.8%. CDR3 length: 15 amino acids. Germline V lookup: CDR1 SQVTM, CDR2 ANQGSEA. The V end lost 4 bases, the J end lost 0 bases, and 15 bases lay between the germline ends. The entry originates in a study of T cells in Graves' hyperthyroidism and ophthalmopathy. Study results and limitations: Most thyroid clonotypes that were expanded above 0.001 also turned up in blood.

Stability of Graves' hyperthyroidism was defined as absent ophthalmopathy progression within 18 months. Hyperthyroidism, newly diagnosed and lasting under 2 months, affected patients aged 18 to 65. Sequencing was done on a sample of peripheral blood or thyroid tissue (not recorded which). This clonotype originated in a woman aged 18-29 years with Graves' hyperthyroidism. The chain joins TRBV29-1 to TRBJ2-5; D might be TRBD2 (6 bases). The CDR3 DNA follows: TGCAGCGTTGTTGGTAGCGGAGATTACCAAGAGACCCAGTACCTC. Translation: CSVVGSGDYQETQYL.